Listed below are T cell receptor beta chains from one sample, sequenced in a study of graft-versus-host responses after intestinal transplantation. TCRdb's copy holds only in-frame clones and misses some; the assay was immunoSEQ multiplex PCR. The sample includes around 110,000 clones, about nine tenths of them seen just once. These receptors' antigens are unknown. Sequenced material: unstimulated CD4+ T cells sorted from spleen or lymph node cells, taken before intestinal transplant. The origin of the receptors is a human donor who received an intestinal transplant. Each CDR3 is given with its conserved first and last residue. A D gene is named only where the DNA matches it firmly. For some rows the clone size is stated as once, few or many, or as a class when expanded; others skip it.

abundance: .
j_gene: TRBJ2-3
d_gene: .
v_gene: TRBV5-1
CDR3aa: CASSPPGSSTDTQYF
CDR3nt: TGCGCCAGCAGCCCTCCCGGTTCTAGCACAGATACGCAGTATTTT

abundance: once
j_gene: TRBJ2-3
d_gene: TRBD2
v_gene: TRBV7-9
CDR3aa: CASSLWAGTSGRAIDTQYF
CDR3nt: TGTGCCAGCAGCTTATGGGCCGGGACTAGCGGGAGGGCCATAGATACGCAGTATTTT

abundance: .
j_gene: TRBJ2-1
d_gene: .
v_gene: TRBV11-3
CDR3aa: CASSLGSYNEQFF
CDR3nt: TGTGCCAGCAGCTTAGGTAGCTACAATGAGCAGTTCTTC

abundance: .
j_gene: TRBJ2-2
d_gene: TRBD1
v_gene: TRBV2
CDR3aa: CASRADRASGELFF
CDR3nt: TGTGCCAGCAGGGCTGACAGGGCTAGCGGGGAGCTGTTTTTT

abundance: .
j_gene: TRBJ1-6
d_gene: .
v_gene: TRBV4-3
CDR3aa: CASSQDGRASNSPLHF
CDR3nt: TGCGCCAGCAGCCAAGATGGTAGAGCCTCGAATTCACCCCTCCACTTT

abundance: few
j_gene: TRBJ1-2
d_gene: TRBD1
v_gene: TRBV6-5
CDR3aa: CASSWGQGRGYTF
CDR3nt: TGTGCCAGCAGTTGGGGACAGGGAAGGGGCTACACCTTC

abundance: .
j_gene: TRBJ2-1
d_gene: TRBD1
v_gene: TRBV19
CDR3aa: CASSRAGTGLWNEQFF
CDR3nt: TGTGCCAGTAGTCGGGCCGGGACAGGGCTTTGGAATGAGCAGTTCTTC

abundance: .
j_gene: TRBJ2-1
d_gene: TRBD2
v_gene: TRBV7-2
CDR3aa: CASSRQRGARQFF
CDR3nt: TGTGCCAGCAGCCGACAGCGGGGGGCGAGGCAGTTCTTC

abundance: .
j_gene: TRBJ2-2
d_gene: .
v_gene: TRBV11-2
CDR3aa: CASSFTNTGELFF
CDR3nt: TGTGCCAGCAGCTTCACGAACACCGGGGAGCTGTTTTTT

abundance: .
j_gene: TRBJ2-1
d_gene: .
v_gene: TRBV5-1
CDR3aa: CASSRGGEDTYNEQFF
CDR3nt: TGCGCCAGCTCGAGGGGGGGAGAGGATACCTACAATGAGCAGTTCTTC

abundance: .
j_gene: TRBJ2-7
d_gene: TRBD2
v_gene: TRBV28
CDR3aa: CASSEDRPLGLAGRSYEQYF
CDR3nt: TGTGCCAGCAGCGAAGACAGACCCCTGGGACTAGCGGGACGCTCCTACGAGCAGTACTTC

abundance: few
j_gene: TRBJ1-2
d_gene: .
v_gene: TRBV30
CDR3aa: CAWTSDTFYGYTF
CDR3nt: TGTGCCTGGACCTCGGACACCTTCTATGGCTACACCTTC

abundance: .
j_gene: TRBJ1-2
d_gene: .
v_gene: TRBV5-4
CDR3aa: CASSLRTAANYGYTF
CDR3nt: TGTGCCAGCAGCCTAAGGACAGCCGCTAACTATGGCTACACCTTC

abundance: .
j_gene: TRBJ2-5
d_gene: TRBD2
v_gene: TRBV5-8
CDR3aa: CASSEPGGIPWTQYF
CDR3nt: TGTGCCAGCAGCGAGCCGGGAGGAATCCCTTGGACCCAGTACTTC

abundance: .
j_gene: TRBJ2-2
d_gene: .
v_gene: TRBV5-1
CDR3aa: CASSLERGGTGELFF
CDR3nt: TGCGCCAGCAGCTTAGAAAGGGGTGGCACCGGGGAGCTGTTTTTT

abundance: .
j_gene: TRBJ2-1
d_gene: .
v_gene: TRBV5-4
CDR3aa: CASSLIGRGNEQFF
CDR3nt: TGTGCCAGCAGCTTGATAGGAAGGGGGAATGAGCAGTTCTTC

abundance: .
j_gene: TRBJ2-1
d_gene: TRBD2
v_gene: TRBV5-1
CDR3aa: CASSSFVGGGAHEQFF
CDR3nt: TGCGCCAGCAGCTCCTTTGTTGGCGGGGGGGCCCATGAGCAGTTCTTC

abundance: .
j_gene: TRBJ2-3
d_gene: .
v_gene: TRBV19
CDR3aa: CASSTRVSDTQYF
CDR3nt: TGTGCCAGTAGTACCAGGGTGTCAGATACGCAGTATTTT

abundance: .
j_gene: TRBJ1-5
d_gene: TRBD1
v_gene: TRBV19
CDR3aa: CASRWTGVNSNQPQHF
CDR3nt: TGTGCCAGTAGGTGGACAGGCGTCAATAGCAATCAGCCCCAGCATTTT

abundance: .
j_gene: TRBJ2-1
d_gene: .
v_gene: TRBV5-5
CDR3aa: CASSPRGYNEQFF
CDR3nt: TGTGCCAGCAGCCCGAGGGGGTACAATGAGCAGTTCTTC

abundance: few
j_gene: TRBJ1-2
d_gene: TRBD1
v_gene: TRBV27
CDR3aa: CASSWSTGSVRGYTF
CDR3nt: TGTGCCAGCAGTTGGTCGACAGGGTCGGTGCGGGGCTACACCTTC

abundance: few
j_gene: TRBJ1-6
d_gene: .
v_gene: TRBV10-3
CDR3aa: CAIRNEPPPSPLHF
CDR3nt: TGTGCCATCAGGAACGAGCCCCCCCCTTCACCCCTCCACTTT

abundance: .
j_gene: TRBJ2-2
d_gene: .
v_gene: TRBV4-3
CDR3aa: CASSQDEVGAVTGELFF
CDR3nt: TGCGCCAGCAGCCAAGATGAAGTAGGGGCGGTCACCGGGGAGCTGTTTTTT

abundance: .
j_gene: TRBJ1-1
d_gene: .
v_gene: TRBV6-5
CDR3aa: CASSFLTGAEAFF
CDR3nt: TGTGCCAGCTCTTTTCTGACAGGAGCGGAAGCTTTCTTT

abundance: .
j_gene: TRBJ1-2
d_gene: .
v_gene: TRBV18
CDR3aa: CASSPTQGYYYGYTF
CDR3nt: TGTGCCAGCTCACCAACACAGGGTTACTACTATGGCTACACCTTC

abundance: once
j_gene: TRBJ2-3
d_gene: TRBD2
v_gene: TRBV5-4
CDR3aa: CASSLAGGGITDTQYF
CDR3nt: TGTGCCAGCAGCTTGGCCGGGGGGGGGATCACAGATACGCAGTATTTT

abundance: few
j_gene: TRBJ1-6
d_gene: TRBD1
v_gene: TRBV6-5
CDR3aa: CASSKQGASHSPLHF
CDR3nt: TGTGCCAGCAGTAAACAGGGGGCGTCCCACTCACCCCTCCACTTT

abundance: .
j_gene: TRBJ1-5
d_gene: TRBD1
v_gene: TRBV19
CDR3aa: CASSYGTVNQPQHF
CDR3nt: TGTGCCAGCTCCTATGGGACAGTCAATCAGCCCCAGCATTTT

abundance: .
j_gene: TRBJ1-3
d_gene: .
v_gene: TRBV12-5
CDR3aa: CASGLFGVSGNTIYF
CDR3nt: TGTGCTAGTGGTTTATTCGGAGTCTCTGGAAACACCATATATTTT

abundance: once
j_gene: TRBJ2-7
d_gene: TRBD1
v_gene: TRBV19
CDR3aa: CASRDRGTYEQYF
CDR3nt: TGTGCCAGCAGGGACAGGGGTACCTACGAGCAGTACTTC

abundance: .
j_gene: TRBJ2-7
d_gene: TRBD1
v_gene: TRBV5-1
CDR3aa: CASSRRQGLSYEQYF
CDR3nt: TGCGCCAGCAGCCGTCGACAGGGGCTTTCCTACGAGCAGTACTTC

abundance: .
j_gene: TRBJ1-2
d_gene: TRBD1
v_gene: TRBV5-1
CDR3aa: CASSRDSNYGYTF
CDR3nt: TGCGCCAGCAGTCGGGACAGTAACTATGGCTACACCTTC

abundance: .
j_gene: TRBJ2-1
d_gene: TRBD2
v_gene: TRBV30
CDR3aa: CAWSVRTSYEQFF
CDR3nt: TGTGCCTGGAGTGTACGGACTAGTTATGAGCAGTTCTTC